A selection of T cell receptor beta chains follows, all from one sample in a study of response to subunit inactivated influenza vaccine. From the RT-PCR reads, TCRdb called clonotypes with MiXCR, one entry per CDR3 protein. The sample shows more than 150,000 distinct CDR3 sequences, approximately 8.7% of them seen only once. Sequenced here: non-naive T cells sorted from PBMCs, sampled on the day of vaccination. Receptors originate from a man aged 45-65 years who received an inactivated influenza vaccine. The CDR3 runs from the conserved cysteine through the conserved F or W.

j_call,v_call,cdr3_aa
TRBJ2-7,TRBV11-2,CASSLVPNEQYF
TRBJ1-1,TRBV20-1,CSARPGTEAFF
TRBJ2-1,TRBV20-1,CSARPSGNGRSPGNEQFF
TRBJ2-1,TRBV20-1,CSARDWHSVDNEQFF
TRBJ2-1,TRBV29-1,CSVDGLVDSYNEQFF
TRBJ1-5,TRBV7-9,CASSAQSDQPQHF
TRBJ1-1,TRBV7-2,CASRKRQGAADTEAFF
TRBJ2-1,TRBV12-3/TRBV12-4,CASTTAIPNNEQFF
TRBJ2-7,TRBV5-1,CASSSTSKGGAGYEQYF
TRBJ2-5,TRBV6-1,CASSEGTGGETQYF
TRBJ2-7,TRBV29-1,CSVEEARDGGNYEQYF
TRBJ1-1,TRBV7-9,CASSPSLGRAEAFF
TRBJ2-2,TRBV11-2,CASSPLRAGGPGELFF
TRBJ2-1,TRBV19,CASSIASGSYNEQFF
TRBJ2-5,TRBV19,CASRDTGQGWFQETQYF
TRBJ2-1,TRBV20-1,CSARTGVGNEQFF
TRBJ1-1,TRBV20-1,CSASPMGQGGFYTEAFF
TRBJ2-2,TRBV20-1,CSPEPNTGELFF
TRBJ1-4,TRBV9,CASSVSGNEKLFF
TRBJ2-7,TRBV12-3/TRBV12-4,CASTPGQGGHEQYF
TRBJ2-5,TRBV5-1,CASSLMGTRQETQYF
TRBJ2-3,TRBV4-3,CASSQAFGSQGYTQYF
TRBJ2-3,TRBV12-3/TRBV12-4,CASSRTDTQYF
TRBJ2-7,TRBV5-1,CASSTGYGTLEQYF
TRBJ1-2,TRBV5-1,CASSLARGLNPNYGYTF
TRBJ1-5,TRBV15,CATQSDDQPQHF
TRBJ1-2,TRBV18,CASSSQGTNYGYTF
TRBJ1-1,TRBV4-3,CASSQDHRRNTEAFF
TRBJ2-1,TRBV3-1,CASSRLAGGTADEQFF
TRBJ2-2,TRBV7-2,CASRQGSGNTGELFF
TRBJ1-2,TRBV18,CASSPPKGQGPANYGYTF
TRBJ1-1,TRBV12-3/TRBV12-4,CASSRTGLGETEAFF
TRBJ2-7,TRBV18,CASSRTTGNNAYEQYF
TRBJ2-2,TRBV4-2,CASSQVSGEVGELFF
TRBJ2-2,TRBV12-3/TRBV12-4,CASSLNRQGGELFF
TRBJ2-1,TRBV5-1,CASRLAGAYNEQFF
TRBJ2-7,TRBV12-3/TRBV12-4,CASSFSGTSGASYEQYF
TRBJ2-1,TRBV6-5,CASWDRGRWQFF
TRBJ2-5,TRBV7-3,CASSLWGGGQETQYF
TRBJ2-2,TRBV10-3,CAISERGPPTGELFF
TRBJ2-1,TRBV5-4,CASSPHPGSNEQFF
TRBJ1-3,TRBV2,CASSEGRGNSGNTIYF
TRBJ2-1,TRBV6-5,CASSSTGGTPTNEQFF
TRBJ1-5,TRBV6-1,CASSGGTVSNQPQHF
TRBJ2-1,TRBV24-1,CATSDAGTSGSEQFF
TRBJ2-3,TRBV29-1,CSVSRGGTSTDTQYF
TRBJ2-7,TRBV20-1,CSARLNSYEQYF
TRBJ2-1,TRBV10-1,CASSVPVVAKGNEQFF